Listed below are T cell receptor beta chains from one sample, sequenced in a study of cytomegalovirus exposure and HLA in healthy donors. TCRdb's copy holds only in-frame clones and misses some; the assay was immunoSEQ multiplex PCR. The table has about 67,000 clones, roughly 78% seen once. Sequencing used PBMCs. These receptor sequences come from a woman aged 25 to 39 in good health and CMV-seronegative. CDR3s include the opening cysteine and the closing phenylalanine or tryptophan. A D gene is named only where the DNA matches it firmly. Clone size, where shown, is once, few, many, or a class for clones that have expanded.

d_call j_call v_call clone_size cdr3_nt cdr3_aa
TRBD1 TRBJ1-4 TRBV29-1 - TGCAGCGTTGTAGGACAGGGAGCAACTAATGAAAAACTGTTTTTT CSVVGQGATNEKLFF
TRBD2 TRBJ2-3 TRBV29-1 - TGCAGCGTTGGCCTAGCGGGAAAGGATACGCAGTATTTT CSVGLAGKDTQYF
- TRBJ1-1 TRBV6-5 - TGTGCCAGCAGTTACCGAGAAGGAGGTACTGAAGCTTTCTTT CASSYREGGTEAFF
TRBD1 TRBJ2-7 TRBV30 - TGTGCCTGGGGACCGGGACAGCGGACGTACGAGCAGTACTTC CAWGPGQRTYEQYF
- TRBJ2-1 TRBV6-4 - TGTGCCAGCAGTGAGGACAGCTCCTACAATGAGCAGTTCTTC CASSEDSSYNEQFF
- TRBJ1-1 TRBV18 - TGTGCCAGCTCACCTCCATTGAACACTGAAGCTTTCTTT CASSPPLNTEAFF
- TRBJ2-1 TRBV7-9 few TGTGCCAGCAGCTTAAATCTCGATGAGCAGTTCTTC CASSLNLDEQFF
- TRBJ2-5 TRBV20-1 - TGCAGTGCTCTACTGCAAGAGACCCAGTACTTC CSALLQETQYF
TRBD2 TRBJ2-7 TRBV4-3 - TGCGCCAGCAGCCGCCAACTAGCGGATAGCTCCTACGAGCAGTACTTC CASSRQLADSSYEQYF
TRBD1 TRBJ1-2 TRBV4-1 - TGCGCCAGCAGCCCCGACAGGGCGGCCGGCTACACCTTC CASSPDRAAGYTF
- TRBJ1-1 TRBV6-1 - TGTGCCAGCAGTGAATGGGGCGGTGAAGCTTTCTTT CASSEWGGEAFF
- TRBJ2-5 TRBV27 - TGTGCCAGCAGTACCCCGGGACTTCAAGGGACCCAGTACTTC CASSTPGLQGTQYF
TRBD2 TRBJ2-2 TRBV5-1 - TGCGCCACCGCGGGGGGGAACACCGGGGAGCTGTTTTTT CATAGGNTGELFF
TRBD2 TRBJ2-1 TRBV4-2 - TGTGCCAGCAGCCTTGCACTAGCGGGGGGGAACAATGAGCAGTTCTTC CASSLALAGGNNEQFF
TRBD1 TRBJ1-6 TRBV5-1 - TGCGCCAGCAGCTTGAGGATACAGGGGGGTTCTTCACCCCTCCACTTT CASSLRIQGGSSPLHF
- TRBJ1-2 TRBV7-2 - TGTGCCAGCAGCTTCTCTCAGGGTGGCTACACCTTC CASSFSQGGYTF
- TRBJ1-2 TRBV4-1 - TGCGCCAGCAGCCAAACAGGTCTGGGAGGCTACACCTTC CASSQTGLGGYTF
TRBD1 TRBJ2-7 TRBV27 - TGTGCCAGCCAAGCTAGGGACAGGGGTTCGGAGCAGTACTTC CASQARDRGSEQYF
- TRBJ1-1 TRBV19 few TGTGCCAGTAGTAGGACAGTGAACACTGAAGCTTTCTTT CASSRTVNTEAFF
TRBD1 TRBJ2-5 TRBV5-1 - TGCGCCAGCAGCTTCCGGGGAGAGGGGGCCGAGACCCAGTACTTC CASSFRGEGAETQYF
TRBD1 TRBJ1-5 TRBV28 - TGTGCCAGCAGTTCCGTCCCCGGGACAGGGGGTATTCGCAATCAGCCCCAGCATTTT CASSSVPGTGGIRNQPQHF
- TRBJ2-5 TRBV25-1 - TGTGCCAGCAGTGGAGGGCTAGAGACCCAGTACTTC CASSGGLETQYF
- TRBJ1-2 TRBV19 - TGTGCCAGTAGTGGCCTTGGGCCCGGTGGCTACACCTTC CASSGLGPGGYTF
- TRBJ2-3 TRBV25-1 - TGTGCCAGCAGTGCAGGGCAGCGAAGCACAGATACGCAGTATTTT CASSAGQRSTDTQYF
TRBD2 TRBJ2-5 TRBV30 - TGTGCCTGGAGTGGCGGGGCGGGGGGGCTTCAAGAGACCCAGTACTTC CAWSGGAGGLQETQYF
- TRBJ1-1 TRBV10-1 - TGCGCCAGCAGTGAAGCCAGGGGGAACACTGAAGCTTTCTTT CASSEARGNTEAFF
TRBD2 TRBJ2-1 TRBV2 - TGTGCCAGCAGGCTACTAGCGGGGGGGAACAATGAGCAGTTCTTC CASRLLAGGNNEQFF
TRBD1 TRBJ1-2 TRBV7-9 - TGTGCCAGCAGCCGGGACAGGGGTCATGGCTACACCTTC CASSRDRGHGYTF
TRBD1 TRBJ1-2 TRBV29-1 - TGCAGCGTTGTAGGGACAGGGGTTGGTGGCTACACCTTC CSVVGTGVGGYTF